These 15 T cell receptor beta chains share one sample of origin, sequenced in a study of T cell responses to AZD1222 COVID-19 vaccine. Sequenced by immunoSEQ multiplex PCR; TCRdb stores in-frame clones only, minus some. The sample shows some 110,000 clones, approximately 90% of them seen only once. The sequencing here drew on peripheral blood, taken 28 days after the second AZD1222 dose. These receptor sequences come from an adult who received the AZD1222 COVID-19 vaccine.

This sequence joins TRBV6-2 or TRBV6-3 and TRBJ1-2, with 10 nucleotides matching TRBD1. Trimming at V came to 5 bases and at J to 8 bases, leaving 8 bases not matched to a gene. CDR3 length: 14 residues. Germline-derived CDR1 and CDR2 are MNHEY and SVGEGT. The CDR3, as DNA: TGTGCCAGCAGTCTGGGACAGGGGCTCGCCGGCTACACCTTC. Protein: CASSLGQGLAGYTF.

This rearrangement joins TRBV11-2 to TRBJ2-1; the D is unclear. Trimming stripped 5 bases from V and 9 bases from J, with 14 bases between. The V gene's germline CDR1 is SGHAT and CDR2 FQNNGV. CDR3 size: 13 residues. The CDR3 sequence: CASSREASGEQFF. The CDR3 nucleotides read TGTGCCAGCAGCCGAGAAGCCAGTGGTGAGCAGTTCTTC. The full variable domain, its missing parts supplied by reference TRBV11-2 and TRBJ2-1, is EAGVAQSPRYKIIEKRQSVAFWCNPISGHATLYWYQQILGQGPKLLIQFQNNGVVDDSQLPKDRFSAERLKGVDSTLKIQPAKLEDSAVYLCASSREASGEQFFGPGTRLTVL.

The rearrangement uses TRBV7-9 and TRBJ1-1; tentative D call: TRBD1 (5 bases). The CDR3 is made up of 12 amino acids. The germline gives CDR1 SEHNR, CDR2 FQNEAQ (reference sequence). V shed 1 base and J shed 7 bases, with 7 bases lying between them. The DNA for the CDR3 is TGTGCCAGCAGCTTAGTCAGGGTTGAAGCTTTCTTT. This translates into CASSLVRVEAFF.

V gene TRBV15 combines with J gene TRBJ1-1; D is undetermined. The length of the CDR3 is 11 residues. Germline V lookup: CDR1 LNHNV, CDR2 YYDKDF (reference sequence). Trimming stripped 0 bases from V and 11 bases from J, with 7 bases between. The CDR3 reads CATSRDLMAFF. The CDR3 DNA reads as TGTGCCACCAGCAGAGATTTGATGGCTTTCTTT. Variable domain in full (rest from reference TRBV15 and TRBJ1-1): DAMVIQNPRYQVTQFGKPVTLSCSQTLNHNVMYWYQQKSSQAPKLLFHYYDKDFNNEADTPDNFQSRRPNTSFCFLDIRSPGLGDTAMYLCATSRDLMAFFGQGTRLTVV.

The rearrangement joins TRBV11-2 to TRBJ1-5, with TRBD1 as a possible D gene (5 bases). This CDR3 comprises 16 residues. Germline V lookup: CDR1 SGHAT, CDR2 FQNNGV. The V end lost 1 base, the J end lost 5 bases, and 15 bases lay between the germline ends. CDR3 region: CASSLGGGRGDQPQHF. In DNA form, the CDR3 reads TGTGCCAGCAGCTTAGGGGGCGGGAGGGGAGATCAGCCCCAGCATTTT.

This sequence joins TRBV12-5 and TRBJ2-5; D unclear. Trimming shortened V by 0 bases and J by 2 bases, and 22 bases separated the two germline ends. The germline V gene encodes CDR1 LGHNT and CDR2 FRNRAP. The CDR3 is 19 residues long. This chain's CDR3 is CASGLVAKGRVSHQETQYF. For the CDR3, the DNA is TGTGCTAGTGGTTTGGTAGCCAAAGGACGAGTAAGTCATCAAGAGACCCAGTACTTC.

The gene calls are TRBV10-3 and TRBJ2-1, with D unresolved. Per germline, CDR1 ENHRY and CDR2 SYGVKD. V was clipped by 10 bases and J by 6 bases, with 10 bases between them. The CDR3 is 11 amino acids. The chain's CDR3 is CASGSLNEQFF. For the CDR3, the DNA is TGTGCCAGTGGCTCCCTCAATGAGCAGTTCTTC.

The gene calls are TRBV7-3 and TRBJ1-2; tentatively, D is TRBD1 (6 bases). The CDR3 extends over 13 amino acids. Trimming cost V 5 bases and J 2 bases, with 9 bases left between them. Germline V gene lookup returns CDR1 SGHTA and CDR2 FQGTGA. The CDR3 sequence: CASSIQGNYGYTF. The CDR3, as DNA: TGTGCCAGCAGCATACAGGGAAACTATGGCTACACCTTC.

The V gene is TRBV27, the J gene TRBJ1-3; 7 nucleotides align to TRBD1. The CDR3 length is 15 residues. The trim removed 5 bases at V and 0 bases at J, leaving 4 bases unmatched. The germline V gene encodes CDR1 MNHEY and CDR2 SMNVEV (reference sequence). The CDR3 nucleotides are TGTGCCAGCAGTCACAGGGGATACTCTGGAAACACCATATATTTT. Protein sequence: CASSHRGYSGNTIYF.

The rearrangement links TRBV27 to TRBJ1-2; 9 bases are shared with TRBD1. CDR1 and CDR2 from the germline V gene are MNHEY and SMNVEV (reference sequence). The CDR3 spans 17 residues. After removal of 5 bases from V and 5 bases from J, the junction contained 15 bases not matched to a gene. The CDR3 here is CASSLRQGGMWSYGYTF. In DNA form, the CDR3 reads TGTGCCAGCAGTCTCCGACAGGGGGGTATGTGGTCATATGGCTACACCTTC.

The chain has TRBV19 and TRBJ2-7; 11 positions match TRBD2. With 4 bases clipped from V and 9 bases from J, the junction kept 8 bases outside the gene matches. Germline CDR1 reads LNHDA; CDR2 reads SQIVND (reference sequence). The CDR3 is made up of 14 amino acids. The CDR3 here is CASSRLLAGAMQYF. In DNA form, the CDR3 reads TGTGCCAGTAGTAGGCTACTAGCGGGAGCTATGCAGTACTTC.

This clone is labeled medium-sized. V and J are TRBV5-8 and TRBJ1-3; 8 bases fit TRBD1. This CDR3 comprises 15 residues. V was clipped by 2 bases and J by 2 bases; unmatched bases: 3. Looked up from germline, CDR1 is SGHTS and CDR2 is YDEGEE. CDR3 region: CASSFGTGPGNTIYF. The DNA for the CDR3 is TGTGCCAGCAGCTTTGGGACAGGCCCTGGAAACACCATATATTTT.

CDR3 in DNA: TGTGCCAGCTCACCCACGGCCCAGGGCGCAGATACGCAGTATTTT. Translated, it gives CASSPTAQGADTQYF. This chain joins TRBV18 and TRBJ2-3, with D perhaps TRBD1 (5 bases). Between the trimmed V and J ends, which lost 3 bases and 4 bases, there was a span of 14 bases. Germline CDR1 is KGHSH and CDR2 is LQKENI. This CDR3 spans 15 amino acids.

The rearrangement links TRBV9 to TRBJ1-2; the D gene is possibly TRBD1 (5 bases). CDR3 length: 13 amino acids. Germline assignment: CDR1 SGDLS and CDR2 YYNGEE. V was shortened by 4 bases and J by 0 bases, with 7 bases between the two germline ends. CDR3 nucleotide sequence: TGTGCCAGCAGCCGAGGGGCTAACTATGGCTACACCTTC. Residues: CASSRGANYGYTF.

The V and J genes are TRBV30 and TRBJ1-2, with 7 bases matching TRBD1. Germline trimming cut 0 bases from V and 7 bases from J; bases unmatched to any gene: 5. CDR3 length equals 13 residues. CDR1 and CDR2 (germline): GTSNPN, SVGIG (reference sequence). CDR3 nucleotide sequence: TGTGCCTGGAGTGTGACAGGGACTGGTGGCTACACCTTC. Translated: CAWSVTGTGGYTF.